The clone carrying this T cell receptor (beta chain) was detected once. No antigen is known for it. Collection of blood occurred at baseline, at cycle 4 day 1, and at cycle 7 day 1. The CDR3 totals 16 residues. With 4 bases clipped from V and 4 bases from J, the junction kept 4 bases outside the gene matches. The germline V gene encodes CDR1 LNHDA and CDR2 SQIVND (reference sequence). The table came from immunoSEQ multiplex PCR; TCRdb's copy has only in-frame clones and leaves some out. The profile shows about 120,000 clones, 93% of them singletons. These data belong to a study of OX40 agonist ivuxolimab in advanced cancers. Study information: Of the participants, more than 35% had some prior anti-PD-1, anti-PD-L1 or anti-CTLA-4 therapy, which was allowed. Points from the study as a whole: Antigen specificity remained undetermined for the expanded peripheral T cells. Researchers report that CD8+ T cells had, on average, more expanded clones than CD4+.

This TCR was recovered from an adult with an advanced solid tumor such as melanoma, head and neck, liver or kidney cancer. Sample: CD4+ or CD8+ T cells sorted from blood, taken in a trial of the OX40 agonist ivuxolimab. V gene TRBV19 combines with J gene TRBJ1-6, with 10 bases aligning to TRBD1. CDR3 loop: CASSTRTGGYNSPLHF. CDR3 nucleotides: TGTGCCAGTAGTACCCGGACAGGGGGTTATAATTCACCCCTCCACTTT.